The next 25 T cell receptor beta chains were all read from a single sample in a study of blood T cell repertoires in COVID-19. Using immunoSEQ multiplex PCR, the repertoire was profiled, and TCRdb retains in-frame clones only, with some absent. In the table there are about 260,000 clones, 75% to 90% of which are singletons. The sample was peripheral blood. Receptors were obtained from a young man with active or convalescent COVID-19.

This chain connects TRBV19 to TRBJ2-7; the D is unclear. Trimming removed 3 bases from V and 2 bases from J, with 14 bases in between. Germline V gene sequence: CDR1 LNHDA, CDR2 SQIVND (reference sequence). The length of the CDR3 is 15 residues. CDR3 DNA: TGTGCCAGTAGTATGGATCGTCGGGTAGCCTACGAGCAGTACTTC. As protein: CASSMDRRVAYEQYF.

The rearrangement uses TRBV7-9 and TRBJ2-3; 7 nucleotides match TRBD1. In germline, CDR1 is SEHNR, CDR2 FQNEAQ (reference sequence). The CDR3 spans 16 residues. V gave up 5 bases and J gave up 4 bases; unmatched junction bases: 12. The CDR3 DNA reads TGTGCCAGCAGCCCGAGGACAGGCCCATACTCAGATACGCAGTATTTT. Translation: CASSPRTGPYSDTQYF.

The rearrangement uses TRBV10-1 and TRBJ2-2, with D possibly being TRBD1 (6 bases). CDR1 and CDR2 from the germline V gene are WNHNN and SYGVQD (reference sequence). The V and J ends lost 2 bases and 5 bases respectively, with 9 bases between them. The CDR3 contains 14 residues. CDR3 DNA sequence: TGCGCCAGCAGTGAGCCCACAGGGACCGGGGAGCTGTTTTTT. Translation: CASSEPTGTGELFF.

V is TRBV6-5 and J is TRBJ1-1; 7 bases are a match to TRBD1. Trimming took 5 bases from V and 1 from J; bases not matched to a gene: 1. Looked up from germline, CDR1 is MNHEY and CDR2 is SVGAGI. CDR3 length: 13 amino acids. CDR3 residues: CASSNRGNTEAFF. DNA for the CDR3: TGTGCCAGCAGTAACAGGGGGAACACTGAAGCTTTCTTT.

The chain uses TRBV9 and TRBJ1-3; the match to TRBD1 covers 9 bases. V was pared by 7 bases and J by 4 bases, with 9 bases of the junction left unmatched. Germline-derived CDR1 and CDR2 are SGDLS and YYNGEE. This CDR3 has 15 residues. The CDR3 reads CASQAGTGTGNTIYF. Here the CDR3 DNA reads TGTGCCAGCCAAGCGGGGACAGGGACCGGAAACACCATATATTTT.

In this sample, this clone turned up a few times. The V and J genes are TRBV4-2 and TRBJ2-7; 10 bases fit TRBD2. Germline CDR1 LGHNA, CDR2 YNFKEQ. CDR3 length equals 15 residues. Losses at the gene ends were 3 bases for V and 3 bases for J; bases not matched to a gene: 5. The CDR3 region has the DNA TGTGCCAGCAGCCACCTAGCGGGGGACCGCTACGAGCAGTACTTC. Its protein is CASSHLAGDRYEQYF.

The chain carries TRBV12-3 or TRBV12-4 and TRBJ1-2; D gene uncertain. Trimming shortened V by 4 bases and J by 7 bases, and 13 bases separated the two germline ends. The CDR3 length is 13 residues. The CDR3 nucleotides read TGTGCCAGCAGTTCCCTCTCTTCGGGTGGCTACACCTTC. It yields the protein CASSSLSSGGYTF.

The CDR3 nucleotides are TGTGCCAGCAGTCGCGGGACAGACGATTATAGCAATCAGCCCCAGCATTTT. As protein: CASSRGTDDYSNQPQHF. The chain uses TRBV6-6 and TRBJ1-5, with 7 bases lining up with TRBD1. The CDR3 totals 17 residues. V shed 5 bases, J shed 0 bases, and the junction held 10 bases outside the gene matches. Germline V gene lookup returns CDR1 MNHNY and CDR2 SVGAGI (reference sequence).

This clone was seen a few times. CDR3 in DNA: TGTGCCAGCAGCTTAACAGACAACTATGGCTACACCTTC. Translating gives CASSLTDNYGYTF. J is TRBJ1-2 and V is TRBV7-9; no definite D call. This CDR3 region has 13 residues. Trimming took 2 bases from V and 2 from J, leaving 6 bases between them. The V gene's germline CDR1 is SEHNR and CDR2 FQNEAQ (reference sequence).

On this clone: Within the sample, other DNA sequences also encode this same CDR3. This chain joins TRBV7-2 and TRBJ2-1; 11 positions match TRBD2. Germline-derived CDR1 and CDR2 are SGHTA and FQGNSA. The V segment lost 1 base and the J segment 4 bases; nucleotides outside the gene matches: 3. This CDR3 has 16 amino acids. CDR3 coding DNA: TGTGCCAGCAGCTTAGATGGACTAGCGGGTTACAATGAGCAGTTCTTC. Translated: CASSLDGLAGYNEQFF. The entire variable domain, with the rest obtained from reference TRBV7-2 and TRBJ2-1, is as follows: GAGVSQSPSNKVTEKGKDVELRCDPISGHTALYWYRQSLGQGLEFLIYFQGNSAPDKSGLPSDRFSAERTGGSVSTLTIQRTQQEDSAVYLCASSLDGLAGYNEQFFGPGTRLTVL.

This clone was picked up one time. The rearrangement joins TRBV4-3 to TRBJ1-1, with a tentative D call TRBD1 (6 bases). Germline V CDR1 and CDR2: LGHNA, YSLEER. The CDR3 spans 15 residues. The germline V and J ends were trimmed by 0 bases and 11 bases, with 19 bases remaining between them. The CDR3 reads CASSQEFETGFGAFF. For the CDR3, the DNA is TGCGCCAGCAGCCAAGAGTTCGAAACAGGGTTCGGCGCTTTCTTT.

CDR3: CAWERTGGDEQYF. CDR3 nucleotide sequence: TGTGCCTGGGAAAGGACTGGGGGGGACGAGCAGTACTTC. The chain couples TRBV30 to TRBJ2-7, with TRBD2 identical over 7 bases. The V and J ends lost 5 bases and 5 bases, in that order; junction bases with no gene match: 9. Germline CDR1 is GTSNPN and CDR2 is SVGIG (reference sequence). This CDR3 is 13 amino acids long.

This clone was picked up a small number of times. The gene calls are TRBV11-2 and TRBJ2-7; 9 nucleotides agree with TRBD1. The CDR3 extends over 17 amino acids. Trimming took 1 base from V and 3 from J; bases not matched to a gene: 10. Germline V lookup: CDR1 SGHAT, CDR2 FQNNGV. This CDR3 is CASSLVGDRATNYEQYF. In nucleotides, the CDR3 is TGTGCCAGCAGCTTAGTGGGGGACAGGGCTACTAACTACGAGCAGTACTTC.

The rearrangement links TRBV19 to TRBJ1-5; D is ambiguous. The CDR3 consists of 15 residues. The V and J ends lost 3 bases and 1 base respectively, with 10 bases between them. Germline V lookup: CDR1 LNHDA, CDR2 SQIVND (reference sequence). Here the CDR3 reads CASSIGSGSNQPQHF. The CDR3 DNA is TGTGCCAGTAGTATCGGGTCTGGAAGCAATCAGCCCCAGCATTTT. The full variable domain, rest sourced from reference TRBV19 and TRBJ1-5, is DGGITQSPKYLFRKEGQNVTLSCEQNLNHDAMYWYRQDPGQGLRLIYYSQIVNDFQKGDIAEGYSVSREKKESFPLTVTSAQKNPTAFYLCASSIGSGSNQPQHFGDGTRLSIL.

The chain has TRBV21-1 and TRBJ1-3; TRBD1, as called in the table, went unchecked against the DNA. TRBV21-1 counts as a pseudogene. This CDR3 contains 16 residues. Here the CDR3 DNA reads TGTGCCAGCAGCCTGACAGGGGCTGGGAGAGGAAACACCATATATTTT. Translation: CASSLTGAGRGNTIYF.

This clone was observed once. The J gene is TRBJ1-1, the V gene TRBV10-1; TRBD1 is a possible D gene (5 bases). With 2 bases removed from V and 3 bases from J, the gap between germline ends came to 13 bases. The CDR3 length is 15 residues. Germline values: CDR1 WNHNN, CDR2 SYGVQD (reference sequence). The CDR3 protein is CASSEVAGWDTEAFF. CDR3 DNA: TGCGCCAGCAGTGAGGTGGCAGGGTGGGACACTGAAGCTTTCTTT.

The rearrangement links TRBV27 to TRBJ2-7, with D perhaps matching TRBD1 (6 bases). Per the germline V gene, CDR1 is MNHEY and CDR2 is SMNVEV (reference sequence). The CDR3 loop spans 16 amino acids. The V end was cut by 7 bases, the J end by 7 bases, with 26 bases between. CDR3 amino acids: CASNRVATQGVGEQYF. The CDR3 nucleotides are TGTGCCAGCAACCGGGTGGCCACACAGGGAGTTGGTGAGCAGTACTTC.

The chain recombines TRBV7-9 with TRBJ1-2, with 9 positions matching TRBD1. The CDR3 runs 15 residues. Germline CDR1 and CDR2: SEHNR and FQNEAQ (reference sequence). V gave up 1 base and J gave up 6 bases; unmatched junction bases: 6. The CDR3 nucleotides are TGTGCCAGCAGCTTAGGGGCTGGGACAGGGAATGGCTACACCTTC. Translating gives CASSLGAGTGNGYTF.

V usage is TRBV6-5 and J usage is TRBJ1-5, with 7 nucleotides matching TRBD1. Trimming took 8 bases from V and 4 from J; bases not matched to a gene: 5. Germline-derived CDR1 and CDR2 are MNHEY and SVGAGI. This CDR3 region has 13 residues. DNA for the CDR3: TGTGCCAGCGGCCGGACAGGAAATCAGCCCCAGCATTTT. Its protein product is CASGRTGNQPQHF.

CDR3 nucleotide sequence: TGTGCCAGCAGCTTCCACAGGGGAGAGACCCAGTACTTC. As protein: CASSFHRGETQYF. This rearrangement joins TRBV7-2 to TRBJ2-5; 7 nucleotides agree with TRBD1. Germline CDR1 and CDR2: SGHTA and FQGNSA. This CDR3 contains 13 residues. Trimming cost V 3 bases and J 4 bases; bases outside gene matches: 2.

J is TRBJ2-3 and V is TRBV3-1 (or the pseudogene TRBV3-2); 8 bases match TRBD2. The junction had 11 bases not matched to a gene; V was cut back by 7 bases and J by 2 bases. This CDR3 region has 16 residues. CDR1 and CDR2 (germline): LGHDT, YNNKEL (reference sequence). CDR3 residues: CASTKESGGLTDTQYF. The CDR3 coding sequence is TGTGCCAGCACCAAAGAGTCGGGGGGGCTCACAGATACGCAGTATTTT.

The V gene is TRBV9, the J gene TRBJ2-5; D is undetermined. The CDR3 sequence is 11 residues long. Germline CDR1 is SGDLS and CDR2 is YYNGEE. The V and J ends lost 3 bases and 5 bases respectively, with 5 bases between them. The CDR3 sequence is CASSDTETQYF. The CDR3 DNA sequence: TGTGCCAGCAGCGATACTGAGACCCAGTACTTC.

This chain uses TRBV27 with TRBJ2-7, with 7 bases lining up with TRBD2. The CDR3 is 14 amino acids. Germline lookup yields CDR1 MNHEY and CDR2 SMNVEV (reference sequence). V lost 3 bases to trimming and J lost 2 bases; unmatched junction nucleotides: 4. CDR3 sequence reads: CASSFAGRAYEQYF. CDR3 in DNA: TGTGCCAGCAGTTTCGCAGGGAGGGCCTACGAGCAGTACTTC.

DNA for the CDR3: TGTGCCAGCAGCTTAACGGCGATGGGGCCTTCAAGCTCCTACAATGAGCAGTTCTTC. Its protein is CASSLTAMGPSSSYNEQFF. The chain couples TRBV7-3 to TRBJ2-1; maybe TRBD1 (5 bases). The length of the CDR3 is 19 residues. The germline V and J ends were trimmed by 0 bases and 0 bases, with 18 bases remaining between them. CDR1 is SGHTA and CDR2 is FQGTGA in the germline V gene.

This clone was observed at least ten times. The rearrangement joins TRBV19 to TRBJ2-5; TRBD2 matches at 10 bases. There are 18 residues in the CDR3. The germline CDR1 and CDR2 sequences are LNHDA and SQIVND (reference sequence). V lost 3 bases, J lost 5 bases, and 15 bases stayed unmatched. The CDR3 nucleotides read TGTGCCAGTAGTATTAGGGGTCTAGCGGGGGAGGTTCCGGAGACCCAGTACTTC. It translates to CASSIRGLAGEVPETQYF.